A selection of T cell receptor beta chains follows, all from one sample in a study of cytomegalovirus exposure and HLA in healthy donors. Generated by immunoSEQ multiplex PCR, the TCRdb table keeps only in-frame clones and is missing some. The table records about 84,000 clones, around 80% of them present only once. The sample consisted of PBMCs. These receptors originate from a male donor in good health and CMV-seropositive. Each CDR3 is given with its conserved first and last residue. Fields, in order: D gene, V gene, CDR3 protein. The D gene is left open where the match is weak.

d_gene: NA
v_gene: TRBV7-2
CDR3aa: CASSLQVSTEAFF

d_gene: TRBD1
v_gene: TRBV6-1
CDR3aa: CASSEGQGNYGYTF

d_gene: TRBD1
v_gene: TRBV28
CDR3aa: CASSLWGLGQMNTEAFF

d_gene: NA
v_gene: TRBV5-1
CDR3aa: CASSGEYSNQPQHF

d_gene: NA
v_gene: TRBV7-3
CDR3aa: CASCPTGGGNEQFF

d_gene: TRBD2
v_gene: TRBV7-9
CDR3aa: CASSLGLGTILDEQFF

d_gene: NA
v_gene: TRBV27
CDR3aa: CASSPLKSRGQYF

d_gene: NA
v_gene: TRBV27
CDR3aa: CASMRAFLGGANVLTF

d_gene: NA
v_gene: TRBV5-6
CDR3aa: CASSLSGTGQEEKLFF

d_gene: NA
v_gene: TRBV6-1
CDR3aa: CASSDLVTEAFF

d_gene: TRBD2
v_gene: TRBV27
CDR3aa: CASSLSSGRILAKNIQYF

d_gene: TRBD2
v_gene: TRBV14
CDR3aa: CASSQDAGRWTDTQYF